This T cell receptor beta chain stems from a study of blood T cell repertoires in COVID-19. Turning to the study itself: From T cells, B-cell-depleted T cells, or PBMCs came the material, which was cDNA or gDNA.

Only a few counts were recorded for this clone. Per the original methods: Researchers report that nucleated cell counts were estimated from reference gene primer amplification. This table comes from immunoSEQ multiplex PCR, and its TCRdb copy is limited to in-frame clones, with some not included. V and J calls and clone size come straight from that table; D and trimming were deduced from the DNA. The table includes around 110,000 clones, less than 85% detected once. Germline lookup yields CDR1 LGHDT and CDR2 YNNKEL (reference sequence). This CDR3 region has 18 residues. V was clipped by 1 base and J by 1 base; unmatched bases: 6.

Sample: peripheral blood. The chain couples TRBV3-1 (or the pseudogene TRBV3-2) to TRBJ2-3, with TRBD2 identical over 12 bases. The TCR was taken from a man aged 30-40 years with acute or convalescent COVID-19. The CDR3 spells CASSQGLAGAGGTDTQYF. The CDR3 DNA reads as TGTGCCAGCAGCCAAGGACTAGCGGGAGCGGGCGGCACAGATACGCAGTATTTT.